The present TCR beta chain was sequenced within a study of T cell responses to AZD1222 COVID-19 vaccine. Study-wide results and limits: Clonal diversity was possibly underestimated; the donors were predominantly white British and more often female.

V lost 4 bases to trimming and J lost 0 bases; unmatched junction nucleotides: 6. CDR3 length: 16 amino acids. Germline V CDR1 and CDR2: SGHKS, YYEKEE (reference sequence). The repertoire was sequenced with immunoSEQ multiplex PCR; TCRdb's copy has only in-frame clones and lacks some. The table includes around 140,000 clones, about 91% detected once. On this clone itself: No antigen is known for it.

Pooled samples include second doses given at about 4 or 12 weeks. Material: peripheral blood, obtained 28 days after the second AZD1222 dose. The receptor was isolated from an adult who received the AZD1222 COVID-19 vaccine. The chain is built from TRBV5-5 and TRBJ1-4, with 7 bases that match TRBD1. CDR3 region: CASSGPGTATNEKLFF. CDR3 DNA: TGTGCCAGCAGCGGGCCCGGGACAGCAACTAATGAAAAACTGTTTTTT.